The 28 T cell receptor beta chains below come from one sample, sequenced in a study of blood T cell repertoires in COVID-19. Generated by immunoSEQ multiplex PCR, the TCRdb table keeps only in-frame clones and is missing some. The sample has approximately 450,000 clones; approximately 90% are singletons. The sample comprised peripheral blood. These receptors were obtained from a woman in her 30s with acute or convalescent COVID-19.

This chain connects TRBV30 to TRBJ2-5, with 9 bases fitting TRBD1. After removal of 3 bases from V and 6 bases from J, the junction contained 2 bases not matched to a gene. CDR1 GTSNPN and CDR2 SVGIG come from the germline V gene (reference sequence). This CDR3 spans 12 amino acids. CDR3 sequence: CAWRGQGQTQYF. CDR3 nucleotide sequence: TGTGCCTGGAGGGGACAGGGCCAGACCCAGTACTTC.

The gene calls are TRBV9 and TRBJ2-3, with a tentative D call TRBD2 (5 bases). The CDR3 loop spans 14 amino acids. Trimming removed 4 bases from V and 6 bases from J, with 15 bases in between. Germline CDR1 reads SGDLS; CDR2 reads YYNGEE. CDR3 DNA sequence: TGTGCCAGCAGCCCTCCAGGACTTATGGATACGCAGTATTTT. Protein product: CASSPPGLMDTQYF. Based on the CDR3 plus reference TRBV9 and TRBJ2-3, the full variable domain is DSGVTQTPKHLITATGQRVTLRCSPRSGDLSVYWYQQSLDQGLQFLIQYYNGEERAKGNILERFSAQQFPDLHSELNLSSLELGDSALYFCASSPPGLMDTQYFGPGTRLTVL.

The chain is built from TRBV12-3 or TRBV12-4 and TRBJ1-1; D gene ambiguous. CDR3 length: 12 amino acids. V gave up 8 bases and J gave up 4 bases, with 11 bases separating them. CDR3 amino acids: CASHQRGTEAFF. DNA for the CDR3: TGTGCCAGCCACCAACGGGGCACTGAAGCTTTCTTT.

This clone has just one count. DNA of the CDR3: TGCGCCAGCAGCTTGGTAGGCGGGGGGGGATCAGAGACCCAGTACTTC. Amino acid sequence: CASSLVGGGGSETQYF. The chain is built from TRBV5-1 and TRBJ2-5, with TRBD2 matching over 9 bases. V lost 0 bases, J lost 4 bases, and 7 bases stayed unmatched. This CDR3 has 16 amino acids. Germline CDR1 SGHRS, CDR2 YFSETQ.

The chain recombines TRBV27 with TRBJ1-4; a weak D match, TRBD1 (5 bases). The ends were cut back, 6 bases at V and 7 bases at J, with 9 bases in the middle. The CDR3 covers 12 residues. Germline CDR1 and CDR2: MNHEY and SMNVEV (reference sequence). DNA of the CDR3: TGTGCCAGCAGGGACAAGGGTGAAAAACTGTTTTTT. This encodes CASRDKGEKLFF.

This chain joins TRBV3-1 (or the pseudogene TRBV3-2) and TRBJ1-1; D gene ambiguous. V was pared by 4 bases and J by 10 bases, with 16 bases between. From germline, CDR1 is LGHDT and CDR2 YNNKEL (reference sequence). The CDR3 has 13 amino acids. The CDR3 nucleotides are TGTGCCAGCAGCCTATACGGGCGGGCAGGAGCTTTCTTT. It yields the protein CASSLYGRAGAFF.

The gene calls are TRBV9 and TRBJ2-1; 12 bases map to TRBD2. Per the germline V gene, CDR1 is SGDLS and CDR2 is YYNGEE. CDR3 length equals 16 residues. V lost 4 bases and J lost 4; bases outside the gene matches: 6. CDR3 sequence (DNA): TGTGCCAGCAGCCTTAGGACTAGCGGGGCGTACAATGAGCAGTTCTTC. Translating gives CASSLRTSGAYNEQFF.

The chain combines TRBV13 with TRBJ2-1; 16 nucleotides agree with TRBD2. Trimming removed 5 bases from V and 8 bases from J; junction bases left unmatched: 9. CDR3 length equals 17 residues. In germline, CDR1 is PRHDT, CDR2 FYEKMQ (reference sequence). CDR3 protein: CASSQGLAGGRVYEQFF. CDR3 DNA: TGTGCCAGCAGCCAGGGACTAGCGGGGGGGCGAGTTTATGAGCAGTTCTTC.

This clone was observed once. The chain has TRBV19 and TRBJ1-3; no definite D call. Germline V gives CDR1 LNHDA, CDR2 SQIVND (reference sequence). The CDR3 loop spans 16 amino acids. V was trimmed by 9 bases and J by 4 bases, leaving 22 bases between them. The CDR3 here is CASQRRRDSRGNTIYF. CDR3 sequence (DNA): TGTGCCAGCCAAAGGAGGAGGGATTCTCGAGGAAACACCATATATTTT.

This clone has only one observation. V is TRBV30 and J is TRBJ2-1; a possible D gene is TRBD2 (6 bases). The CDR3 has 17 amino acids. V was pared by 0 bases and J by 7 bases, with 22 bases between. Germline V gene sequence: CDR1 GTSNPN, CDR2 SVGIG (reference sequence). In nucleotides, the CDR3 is TGTGCCTGGAGTGTTGCAACCCTAGCGCTGGGTGGGAATGAGCAGTTCTTC. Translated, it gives CAWSVATLALGGNEQFF.

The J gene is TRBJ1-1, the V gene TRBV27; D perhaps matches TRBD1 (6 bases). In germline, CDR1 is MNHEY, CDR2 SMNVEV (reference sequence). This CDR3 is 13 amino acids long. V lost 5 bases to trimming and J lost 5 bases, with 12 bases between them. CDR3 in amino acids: CASSPTGKTEAFF. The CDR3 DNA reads TGTGCCAGCAGTCCAACAGGGAAAACTGAAGCTTTCTTT.

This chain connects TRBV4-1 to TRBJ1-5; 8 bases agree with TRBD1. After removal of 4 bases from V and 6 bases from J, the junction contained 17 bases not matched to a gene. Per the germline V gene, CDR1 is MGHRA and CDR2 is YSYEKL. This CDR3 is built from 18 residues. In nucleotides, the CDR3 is TGCGCCAGCAGCCCCCTCTTGGTGACAGGGGCTGGGGGTCAGCCCCAGCATTTT. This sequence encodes CASSPLLVTGAGGQPQHF.

The CDR3 DNA is TGTGCCAGCAGTGAAGGTAGCCAGGGTCAGCCCCAGCATTTT. It is translated as CASSEGSQGQPQHF. The J gene is TRBJ1-5, the V gene TRBV6-1; tentative D call: TRBD1 (5 bases). CDR1 and CDR2 from the germline V gene are MNHNS and SASEGT. Between the trimmed V and J ends, which lost 1 base and 6 bases, there was a span of 10 bases. The CDR3 loop spans 14 amino acids.

The CDR3 spells CASSLEAASSYEQYF. For the CDR3, the DNA is TGTGCCAGCAGCTTAGAGGCTGCCAGCTCCTACGAGCAGTACTTC. This sequence joins TRBV11-2 and TRBJ2-7; D remains unclear. The CDR3 is 15 amino acids. In germline, CDR1 is SGHAT, CDR2 FQNNGV. With 0 bases removed from V and 0 bases from J, the gap between germline ends came to 9 bases.

CDR3 region: CASSQRITETQYF. The CDR3 nucleotides are TGTGCCAGCAGCCAGCGCATTACGGAGACCCAGTACTTC. V usage is TRBV14 and J usage is TRBJ2-5; D is undetermined. CDR1 and CDR2 from the germline V gene are SGHDN and FVKESK. The CDR3 spans 13 residues. The ends were cut back, 3 bases at V and 5 bases at J, with 10 bases in the middle.

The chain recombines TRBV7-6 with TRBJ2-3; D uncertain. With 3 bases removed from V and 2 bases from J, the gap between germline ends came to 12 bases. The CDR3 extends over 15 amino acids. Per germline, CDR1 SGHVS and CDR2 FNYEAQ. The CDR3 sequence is CASSFTGSYTDTQYF. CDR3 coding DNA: TGTGCCAGCAGCTTTACCGGGTCCTACACAGATACGCAGTATTTT.

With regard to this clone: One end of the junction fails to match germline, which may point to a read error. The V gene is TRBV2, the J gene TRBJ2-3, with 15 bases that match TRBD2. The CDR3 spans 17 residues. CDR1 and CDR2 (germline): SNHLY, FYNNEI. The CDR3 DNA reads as TGTGCCAGCAGCGAAGGACTAGCGGGGGGGCCCACAGATACGCAGTATTTT. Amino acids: CASSEGLAGGPTDTQYF.

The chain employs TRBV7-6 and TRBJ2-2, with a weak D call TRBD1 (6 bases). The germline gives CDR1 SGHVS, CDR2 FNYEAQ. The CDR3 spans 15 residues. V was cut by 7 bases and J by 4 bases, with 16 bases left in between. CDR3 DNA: TGTGCCAGCACCCCCGGGGCAGGGGTCACCGGGGAGCTGTTTTTT. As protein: CASTPGAGVTGELFF.

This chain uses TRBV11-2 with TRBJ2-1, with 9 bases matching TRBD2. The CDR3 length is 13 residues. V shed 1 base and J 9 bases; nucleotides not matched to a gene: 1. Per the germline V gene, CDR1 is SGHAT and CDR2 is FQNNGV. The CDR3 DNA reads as TGTGCCAGCAGCTTAGGGACTAGCGTTGAGCAGTTCTTC. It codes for CASSLGTSVEQFF.

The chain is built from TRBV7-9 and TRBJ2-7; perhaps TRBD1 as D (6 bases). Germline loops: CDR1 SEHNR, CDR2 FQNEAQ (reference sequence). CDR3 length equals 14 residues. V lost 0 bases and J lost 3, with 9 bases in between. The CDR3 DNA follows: TGTGCCAGCAGCTTAGCGGACAGAGTCTACGAGCAGTACTTC. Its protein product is CASSLADRVYEQYF.

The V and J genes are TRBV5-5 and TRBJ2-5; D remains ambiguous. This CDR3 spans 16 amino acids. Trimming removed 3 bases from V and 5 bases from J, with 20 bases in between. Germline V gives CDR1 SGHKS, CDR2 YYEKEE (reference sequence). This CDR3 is CASSSSIMGVVETQYF. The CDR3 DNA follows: TGTGCCAGCAGCTCATCCATAATGGGCGTTGTGGAGACCCAGTACTTC.

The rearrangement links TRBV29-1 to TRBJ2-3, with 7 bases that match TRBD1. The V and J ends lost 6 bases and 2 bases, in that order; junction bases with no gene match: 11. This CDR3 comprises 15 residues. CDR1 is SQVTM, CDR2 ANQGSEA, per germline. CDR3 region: CSVGDTGEFTDTQYF. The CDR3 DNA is TGCAGCGTCGGAGATACAGGGGAATTCACAGATACGCAGTATTTT.

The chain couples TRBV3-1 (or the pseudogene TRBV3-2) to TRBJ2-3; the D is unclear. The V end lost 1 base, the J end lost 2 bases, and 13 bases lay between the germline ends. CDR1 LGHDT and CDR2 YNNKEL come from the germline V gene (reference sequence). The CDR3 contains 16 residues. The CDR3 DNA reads TGTGCCAGCAGCCAAGGGGTCCCAGCGTACACAGATACGCAGTATTTT. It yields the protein CASSQGVPAYTDTQYF.

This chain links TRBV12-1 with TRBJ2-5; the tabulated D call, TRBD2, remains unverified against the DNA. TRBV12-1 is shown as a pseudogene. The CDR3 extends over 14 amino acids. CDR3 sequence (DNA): TGTGCCAGCAGCTCCTCCGGGATCCAAGAGACCCAGTACTTC. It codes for CASSSSGIQETQYF.

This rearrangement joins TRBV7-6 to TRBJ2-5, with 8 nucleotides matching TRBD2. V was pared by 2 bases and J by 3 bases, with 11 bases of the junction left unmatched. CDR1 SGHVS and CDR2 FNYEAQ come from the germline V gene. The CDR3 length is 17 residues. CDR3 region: CASSLLYAGGVEETQYF. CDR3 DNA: TGTGCCAGCAGCTTACTTTACGCGGGGGGAGTTGAAGAGACCCAGTACTTC.

This CDR3 is CASSQGTGTGGFFTEAFF. DNA of the CDR3: TGTGCCAGCAGCCAAGGGACAGGGACAGGGGGTTTCTTCACTGAAGCTTTCTTT. The rearrangement links TRBV14 to TRBJ1-1; TRBD1 aligns across 11 bases. After removal of 1 base from V and 4 bases from J, the junction contained 11 bases not matched to a gene. Germline V lookup: CDR1 SGHDN, CDR2 FVKESK. The CDR3 length is 18 residues.

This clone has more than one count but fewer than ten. In nucleotides, the CDR3 is TGTGCCAGCAGCAGGAGCGGGGGTGGGTACTATGGCTACACCTTC. It translates to CASSRSGGGYYGYTF. This chain uses TRBV7-9 with TRBJ1-2; D might be TRBD1 (5 bases). The CDR3 consists of 15 residues. Germline-derived CDR1 and CDR2 are SEHNR and FQNEAQ (reference sequence). V was clipped by 5 bases and J by 3 bases, with 16 bases between them.

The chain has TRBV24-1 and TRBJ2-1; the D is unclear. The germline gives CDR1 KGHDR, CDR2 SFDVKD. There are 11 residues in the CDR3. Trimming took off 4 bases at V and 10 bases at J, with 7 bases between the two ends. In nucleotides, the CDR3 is TGTGCCACCAGTGACCCAGTGGAGCAGTTCTTC. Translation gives CATSDPVEQFF.